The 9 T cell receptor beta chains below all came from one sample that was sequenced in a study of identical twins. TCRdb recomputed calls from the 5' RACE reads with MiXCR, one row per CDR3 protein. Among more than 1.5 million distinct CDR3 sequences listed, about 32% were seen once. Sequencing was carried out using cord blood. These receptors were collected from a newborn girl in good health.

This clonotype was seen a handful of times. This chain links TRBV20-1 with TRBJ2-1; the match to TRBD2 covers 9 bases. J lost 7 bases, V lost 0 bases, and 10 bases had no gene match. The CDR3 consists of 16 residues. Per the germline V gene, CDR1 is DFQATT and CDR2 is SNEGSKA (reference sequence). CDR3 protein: CSARDPGGGVRNEQFF. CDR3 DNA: TGCAGTGCTAGAGATCCGGGCGGGGGGGTGAGGAATGAGCAGTTCTTC.

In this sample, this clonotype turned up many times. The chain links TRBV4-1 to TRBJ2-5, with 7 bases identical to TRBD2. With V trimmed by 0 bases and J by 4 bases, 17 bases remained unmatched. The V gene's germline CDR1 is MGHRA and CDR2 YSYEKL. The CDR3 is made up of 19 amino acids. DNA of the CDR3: TGCGCCAGCAGCCAAGATCGGACCGGGACTATGCGACCTCGAGAGACCCAGTACTTC. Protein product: CASSQDRTGTMRPRETQYF.

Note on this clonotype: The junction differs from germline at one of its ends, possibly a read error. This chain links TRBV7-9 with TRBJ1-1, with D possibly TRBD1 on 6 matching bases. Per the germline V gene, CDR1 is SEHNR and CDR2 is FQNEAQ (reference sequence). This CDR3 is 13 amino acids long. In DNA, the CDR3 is TGTGCCGGCAGCGATACAGGGTTCACTGAGGCTTTCTTT. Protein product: CAGSDTGFTEAFF.

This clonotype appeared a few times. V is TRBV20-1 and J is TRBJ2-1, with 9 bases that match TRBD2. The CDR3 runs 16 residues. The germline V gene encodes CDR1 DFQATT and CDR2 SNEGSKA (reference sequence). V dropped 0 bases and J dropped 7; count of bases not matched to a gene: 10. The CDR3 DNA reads TGCAGTGCTAGAGATCTGCGGGGGGGCTCATGGAATGAGCAGTTCTTC. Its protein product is CSARDLRGGSWNEQFF.

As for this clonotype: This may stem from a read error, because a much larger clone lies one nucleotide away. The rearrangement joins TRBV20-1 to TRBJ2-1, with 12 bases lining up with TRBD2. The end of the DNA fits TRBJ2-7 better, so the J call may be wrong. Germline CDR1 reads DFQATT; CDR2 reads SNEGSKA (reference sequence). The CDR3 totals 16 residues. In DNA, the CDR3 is TGCAGTGCCTTTACTAGCGGGGGGAGCTCCTACAATGAGCAGTACTTC. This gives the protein CSAFTSGGSSYNEQYF.

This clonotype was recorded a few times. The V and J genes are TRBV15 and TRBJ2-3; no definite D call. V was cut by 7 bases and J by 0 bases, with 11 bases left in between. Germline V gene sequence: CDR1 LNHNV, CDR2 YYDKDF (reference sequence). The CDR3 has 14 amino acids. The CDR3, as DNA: TGTGCCACCAAAGTTGGGTCGAGCACAGATACGCAGTATTTT. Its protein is CATKVGSSTDTQYF.

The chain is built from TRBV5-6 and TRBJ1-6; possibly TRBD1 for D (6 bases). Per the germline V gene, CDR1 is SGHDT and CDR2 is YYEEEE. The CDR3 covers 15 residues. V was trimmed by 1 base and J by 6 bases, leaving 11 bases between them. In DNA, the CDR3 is TGTGCCAGCAGCTTGATTGGGGGCAGTAATTCACCCCTCCACTTT. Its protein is CASSLIGGSNSPLHF.

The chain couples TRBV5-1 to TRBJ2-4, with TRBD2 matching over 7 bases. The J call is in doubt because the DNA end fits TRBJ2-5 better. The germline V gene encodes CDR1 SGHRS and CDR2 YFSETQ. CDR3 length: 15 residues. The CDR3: CASSLESVGRETQYF. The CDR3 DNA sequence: TGCGCCAGCAGCTTGGAATCCGTCGGGAGGGAGACCCAGTACTTC.

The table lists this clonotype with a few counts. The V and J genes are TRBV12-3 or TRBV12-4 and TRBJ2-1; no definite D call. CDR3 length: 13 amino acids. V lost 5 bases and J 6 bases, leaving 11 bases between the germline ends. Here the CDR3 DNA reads TGTGCCAGCAGTCCGCACGCCCCCAATGAGCAGTTCTTC. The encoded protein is CASSPHAPNEQFF.